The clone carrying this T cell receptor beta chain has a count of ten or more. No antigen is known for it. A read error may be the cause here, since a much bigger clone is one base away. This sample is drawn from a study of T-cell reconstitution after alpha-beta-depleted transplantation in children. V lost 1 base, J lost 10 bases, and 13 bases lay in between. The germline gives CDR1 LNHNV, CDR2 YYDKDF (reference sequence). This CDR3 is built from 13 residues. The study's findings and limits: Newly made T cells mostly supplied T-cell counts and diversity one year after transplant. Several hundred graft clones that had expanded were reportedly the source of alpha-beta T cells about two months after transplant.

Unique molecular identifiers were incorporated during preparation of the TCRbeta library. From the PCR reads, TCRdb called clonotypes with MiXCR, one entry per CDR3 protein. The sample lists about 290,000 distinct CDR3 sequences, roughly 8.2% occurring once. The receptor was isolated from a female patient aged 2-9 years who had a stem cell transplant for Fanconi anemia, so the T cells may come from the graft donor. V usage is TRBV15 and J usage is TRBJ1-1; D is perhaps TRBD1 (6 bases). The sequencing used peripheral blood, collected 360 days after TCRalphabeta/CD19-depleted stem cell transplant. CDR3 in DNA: TGTGCCACCAGCAGAGGTTGGGGGGCAGGAGCTTTCTTT. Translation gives CATSRGWGAGAFF.